The 27 T cell receptor beta chains in this list originate from one sample, sequenced in a study of T cell responses to AZD1222 COVID-19 vaccine. The protocol was immunoSEQ multiplex PCR, while the TCRdb copy is restricted to in-frame clones and leaves out a portion. The profile shows 60,000 to 90,000 clones, roughly 80% of them singletons. The sample here was peripheral blood, taken 28 days after the second dose of the MenACWY control vaccine. These receptors were taken from an adult who received the MenACWY meningococcal vaccine as a control.

Comment on this clone: Other DNA sequences in this sample translate to the same CDR3. This chain uses TRBV28 with TRBJ1-6; D unresolved. Germline V CDR1 and CDR2: MDHEN, SYDVKM. Trimming removed 3 bases from V and 0 bases from J, with 6 bases in between. The CDR3 length is 15 residues. Here the CDR3 DNA reads TGTGCCAGCAGTTTGGGGAGCTCCTATAATTCACCCCTCCACTTT. This translates into CASSLGSSYNSPLHF.

The V and J genes are TRBV11-2 and TRBJ2-7; TRBD1 agrees at 8 bases. The CDR3 is 13 residues long. CDR1 and CDR2 (germline): SGHAT, FQNNGV. V was clipped by 2 bases and J by 6 bases; unmatched bases: 3. CDR3 DNA: TGTGCCAGCAGCTTACAGGGGGCCAGCGAGCAGTACTTC. Translating gives CASSLQGASEQYF.

This clone was picked up a small number of times. The chain combines TRBV5-1 with TRBJ1-1, with 7 nucleotides matching TRBD1. This CDR3 spans 13 amino acids. CDR1 and CDR2 from the germline V gene are SGHRS and YFSETQ. V lost 4 bases, J lost 4 bases, and 4 bases stayed unmatched. The CDR3 DNA sequence: TGCGCCAGCAGCCCGGGACAGTTCACTGAAGCTTTCTTT. This sequence encodes CASSPGQFTEAFF.

V is TRBV12-3 or TRBV12-4 and J is TRBJ1-1; D might be TRBD1 (5 bases). V dropped 5 bases and J dropped 4 bases, with 11 bases sitting between them. CDR3 length: 13 residues. In DNA, the CDR3 is TGTGCCAGCAGTCGTCAGGGAGGCACTGAAGCTTTCTTT. Protein: CASSRQGGTEAFF.

This clone appeared a single time. The rearrangement uses TRBV29-1 and TRBJ1-1; 7 nucleotides match TRBD1. Germline V CDR1 and CDR2: SQVTM, ANQGSEA. Trimming cost V 8 bases and J 4 bases; bases outside gene matches: 16. This CDR3 contains 15 residues. The CDR3 bases are TGCAGCACATTGGCGTCGGGACAGAGGGGCACTGAAGCTTTCTTT. Amino acids: CSTLASGQRGTEAFF.

The V call is TRBV19, the J call TRBJ1-1, with D perhaps matching TRBD1 (5 bases). CDR1 and CDR2 from the germline V gene are LNHDA and SQIVND (reference sequence). V lost 5 bases and J 0 bases, leaving 7 bases between the germline ends. The CDR3 sequence is 13 residues long. Here the CDR3 reads CASSDSLNTEAFF. The CDR3 DNA follows: TGTGCCAGTAGTGACAGTTTGAACACTGAAGCTTTCTTT.

The chain recombines TRBV6-2 or TRBV6-3 with TRBJ2-7; the match to TRBD2 covers 13 bases. J gave up 2 bases and V 7 bases, and 5 bases lay outside the gene matches. The CDR3 is 15 residues long. Germline values: CDR1 MNHEY, CDR2 SVGEGT. CDR3 DNA sequence: TGTGCCAGCACCCCCGGGACTAGCGGGACCTACGAGCAGTACTTC. Translated, it gives CASTPGTSGTYEQYF.

Only a few counts were recorded for this clone. The chain combines TRBV7-9 with TRBJ1-5; 11 bases line up with TRBD1. Trimming took 4 bases from V and 8 from J; bases not matched to a gene: 7. Germline CDR1 reads SEHNR; CDR2 reads FQNEAQ (reference sequence). The CDR3 is 15 amino acids. CDR3 protein: CASSSGTGGFEPQHF. CDR3 sequence (DNA): TGTGCCAGCAGCTCCGGGACAGGGGGGTTTGAGCCCCAGCATTTT.

This clone appeared a single time. The chain links TRBV11-2 to TRBJ1-1, with a tentative D call TRBD1 (6 bases). Per the germline V gene, CDR1 is SGHAT and CDR2 is FQNNGV. The CDR3 sequence is 13 residues long. The V end lost 4 bases, the J end lost 12 bases, and 18 bases lay between the germline ends. CDR3 nucleotides: TGTGCCAGCAGCTCTTTACTCCACAGGGAAACTTTCTTT. Amino acid sequence: CASSSLLHRETFF. Together with reference TRBV11-2 and TRBJ1-1, the CDR3 gives the full variable domain: EAGVAQSPRYKIIEKRQSVAFWCNPISGHATLYWYQQILGQGPKLLIQFQNNGVVDDSQLPKDRFSAERLKGVDSTLKIQPAKLEDSAVYLCASSSLLHRETFFGQGTRLTVV.

V gene TRBV19 combines with J gene TRBJ1-1; D is uncertain. The CDR3 is 13 residues long. Trimming took 1 base from V and 5 from J, leaving 8 bases between them. The germline V gene has CDR1 LNHDA and CDR2 SQIVND (reference sequence). The CDR3 DNA follows: TGTGCCAGTAGTATAGTTTTCGGTACTGAAGCTTTCTTT. Its protein product is CASSIVFGTEAFF.

The chain carries TRBV3-1 (or the pseudogene TRBV3-2) and TRBJ2-4; 11 nucleotides match TRBD1. Trimming removed 5 bases from V and 7 bases from J; junction bases left unmatched: 4. The CDR3 has 14 amino acids. Germline V CDR1 and CDR2: LGHDT, YNNKEL (reference sequence). In nucleotides, the CDR3 is TGTGCCAGCAGCTTAGGGACAGGGGGGAACATTCAGTACTTC. Protein: CASSLGTGGNIQYF.

J is TRBJ2-1 and V is TRBV7-9; 7 bases agree with TRBD1. The CDR3 loop spans 15 amino acids. J was trimmed by 3 bases and V by 8 bases; bases with no gene match: 10. Germline V gene sequence: CDR1 SEHNR, CDR2 FQNEAQ (reference sequence). The CDR3 spells CASGRQGGGYNEQFF. The CDR3 bases are TGTGCCAGCGGACGACAGGGCGGAGGCTACAATGAGCAGTTCTTC.

The V call is TRBV5-6, the J call TRBJ2-3, with 8 bases matching TRBD1. CDR3 length equals 18 residues. V shed 3 bases and J 1 base; nucleotides not matched to a gene: 13. Germline V gives CDR1 SGHDT, CDR2 YYEEEE. The CDR3 loop is CASSWQTGTGKRTDTQYF. The CDR3 nucleotides are TGTGCCAGCAGCTGGCAGACCGGGACAGGAAAACGCACAGATACGCAGTATTTT.

V is TRBV6-2 or TRBV6-3 and J is TRBJ1-5, with D possibly being TRBD1 (5 bases). CDR3 length: 18 residues. The V and J ends lost 4 bases and 2 bases respectively, with 21 bases between them. Germline lookup yields CDR1 MNHEY and CDR2 SVGEGT. The CDR3 nucleotides read TGTGCCAGCAGTTTAGGGCTAAAGGGGCAGGGAGGCAATCAGCCCCAGCATTTT. Translation: CASSLGLKGQGGNQPQHF.

This chain uses TRBV5-4 with TRBJ2-1, with TRBD1 as a possible D gene (7 bases). CDR3 length equals 15 residues. The germline gives CDR1 SGHNT, CDR2 YYREEE (reference sequence). V shed 4 bases and J shed 2 bases, with 13 bases lying between them. CDR3 protein: CASSAGQPAYNEQFF. In DNA form, the CDR3 reads TGTGCCAGCAGCGCGGGACAGCCTGCCTACAATGAGCAGTTCTTC.

The chain is built from TRBV14 and TRBJ2-1; TRBD1 is a possible D gene (6 bases). CDR3 length: 18 residues. Looked up from germline, CDR1 is SGHDN and CDR2 is FVKESK. V was pared by 2 bases and J by 5 bases, with 22 bases between. DNA for the CDR3: TGTGCCAGCAGCCAAATGTCAGGGGCGGCACAGAGGGACAATGAGCAGTTCTTC. It codes for CASSQMSGAAQRDNEQFF.

The chain combines TRBV29-1 with TRBJ2-5; no clear D. The CDR3 is 10 amino acids. Looked up from germline, CDR1 is SQVTM and CDR2 is ANQGSEA. The V end lost 7 bases, the J end lost 3 bases, and 6 bases lay between the germline ends. This chain's CDR3 is CSAAEETQYF. As DNA, the CDR3 is TGCAGCGCCGCAGAAGAGACCCAGTACTTC.

The rearrangement joins TRBV9 to TRBJ2-2; D is undetermined. Trimming took 4 bases from V and 6 from J, leaving 13 bases between them. Germline V gives CDR1 SGDLS, CDR2 YYNGEE. The CDR3 has 14 residues. The CDR3 sequence is CASSPEGYPGELFF. The CDR3 DNA sequence: TGTGCCAGCAGCCCGGAAGGGTATCCCGGGGAGCTGTTTTTT.

The V gene is TRBV7-9, the J gene TRBJ1-2, with D perhaps TRBD1 (5 bases). The V gene lost 1 base and the J gene lost 1 base, with 16 bases spanning the gap. From germline, CDR1 is SEHNR and CDR2 FQNEAQ (reference sequence). This CDR3 comprises 17 residues. The CDR3 protein is CASSLVLGTGNNYGYTF. In DNA, the CDR3 is TGTGCCAGCAGCTTAGTCCTTGGGACGGGAAATAACTATGGCTACACCTTC.

This chain joins TRBV19 and TRBJ2-5; unclear D gene. The CDR3 extends over 13 amino acids. Germline V gives CDR1 LNHDA, CDR2 SQIVND (reference sequence). Deletions cut 5 bases from V and 5 bases from J, with 12 bases between. This CDR3 is CASSEWVEETQYF. The CDR3 DNA sequence: TGTGCCAGTAGTGAGTGGGTTGAGGAGACCCAGTACTTC.

The J gene is TRBJ1-1, the V gene TRBV6-1; D unresolved. Trimming stripped 1 base from V and 6 bases from J, with 6 bases between. The germline V gene encodes CDR1 MNHNS and CDR2 SASEGT. The CDR3 is made up of 12 amino acids. The DNA for the CDR3 is TGTGCCAGCAGTGAAGACGGATCTGAAGCTTTCTTT. This codes for CASSEDGSEAFF.

The rearrangement uses TRBV13 and TRBJ2-5, with D tentatively TRBD1 (6 bases). Trimming cost V 5 bases and J 5 bases, with 12 bases left between them. The CDR3 consists of 13 residues. CDR1 and CDR2 (germline): PRHDT, FYEKMQ (reference sequence). CDR3 sequence: CASSPQGWETQYF. For the CDR3, the DNA is TGTGCCAGCAGCCCGCAGGGGTGGGAGACCCAGTACTTC.

This clone was counted a few times. This rearrangement joins TRBV5-1 to TRBJ2-2, with D possibly called TRBD1 or TRBD2 (6 bases each). The V and J ends lost 4 bases and 7 bases respectively, with 17 bases between them. Germline CDR1 and CDR2: SGHRS and YFSETQ. CDR3 length: 15 residues. In DNA, the CDR3 is TGCGCCAGCAGCGCCTCTATGGGGGGCGGCGGGGAGCTGTTTTTT. It is translated as CASSASMGGGGELFF. The full variable domain, in which reference TRBV5-1 and TRBJ2-2 provide the parts outside the CDR3, is KAGVTQTPRYLIKTRGQQVTLSCSPISGHRSVSWYQQTPGQGLQFLFEYFSETQRNKGNFPGRFSGRQFSNSRSEMNVSTLELGDSALYLCASSASMGGGGELFFGEGSRLTVL.

The gene calls are TRBV7-8 and TRBJ1-5, with no clear D. The V end was cut by 4 bases, the J end by 0 bases, with 7 bases between. Germline CDR1 and CDR2: SGHVS and FQNEAQ. The CDR3 contains 14 residues. The CDR3 DNA is TGTGCCAGCAGCTCACAAGCTAGCAATCAGCCCCAGCATTTT. The encoded protein is CASSSQASNQPQHF.

This sequence joins TRBV6-1 and TRBJ1-2, with TRBD1 as a possible D gene (6 bases). Trimming removed 2 bases at V and 3 bases at J, with 16 bases between. Germline values: CDR1 MNHNS, CDR2 SASEGT. The length of the CDR3 is 16 residues. This CDR3 reads CASSELYRAGDYGYTF. The DNA of the CDR3 is TGTGCCAGCAGTGAACTATACAGGGCGGGGGACTATGGCTACACCTTC.

V and J are TRBV5-6 and TRBJ1-1; weak D call: TRBD1 (5 bases). V lost 4 bases and J lost 3, with 19 bases in between. The CDR3 length is 16 residues. Germline values: CDR1 SGHDT, CDR2 YYEEEE. The CDR3 DNA follows: TGTGCCAGCAGCCCCGGGGCAGGGATAGTGGACACTGAAGCTTTCTTT. Translated: CASSPGAGIVDTEAFF.

J is TRBJ2-1 and V is TRBV7-9; no reliable D call. CDR3 length: 13 amino acids. The germline V gene encodes CDR1 SEHNR and CDR2 FQNEAQ (reference sequence). The V end was cut by 6 bases, the J end by 12 bases, with 18 bases between. CDR3 DNA: TGTGCCAGCAGACGAGACCAGCAAAGGGCGCAGTTCTTC. Amino acid sequence: CASRRDQQRAQFF.